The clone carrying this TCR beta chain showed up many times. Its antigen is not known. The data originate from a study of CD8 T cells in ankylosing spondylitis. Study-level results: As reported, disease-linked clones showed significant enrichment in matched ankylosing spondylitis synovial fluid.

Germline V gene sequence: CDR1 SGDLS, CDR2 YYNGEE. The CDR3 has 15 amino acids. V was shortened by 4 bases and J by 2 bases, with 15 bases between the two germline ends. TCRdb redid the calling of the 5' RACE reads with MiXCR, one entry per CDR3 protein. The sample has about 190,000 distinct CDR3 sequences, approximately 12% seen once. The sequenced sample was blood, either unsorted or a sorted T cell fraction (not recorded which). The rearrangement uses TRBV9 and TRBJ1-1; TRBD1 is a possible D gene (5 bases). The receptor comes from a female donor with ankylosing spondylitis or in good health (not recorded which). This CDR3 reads CASSPGGTVNTEAFF. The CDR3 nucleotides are TGTGCCAGCAGCCCCGGGGGGACCGTCAACACTGAAGCTTTCTTT.